This TCR beta chain was sequenced during a study of sequential checkpoint blockade in melanoma. Study-wide context: Arm A got nivolumab then ipilimumab; arm B the reverse, 1:1. Both treatment sequences were followed by maintenance nivolumab.

Germline V CDR1 and CDR2: SGHRS, YFSETQ. The germline V and J ends were trimmed by 4 bases and 6 bases, with 20 bases remaining between them. There are 15 residues in the CDR3. The protocol was immunoSEQ multiplex PCR, while the TCRdb copy is restricted to in-frame clones and leaves out a portion. Seen here are some 30,000 clones, approximately 88% observed once, and the top ten hold 12% to 15%. The treatment: randomized to nivolumab then ipilimumab (arm A) or the reverse (arm B). Patients had received no earlier DNA-damaging chemotherapy. PBMC sorting kept live CD3+CD8+ cells without CD19 or CD56. This material consisted of CD8+ T cells sorted from blood (inferred from file names), taken from a patient given nivolumab and ipilimumab in sequence. The source is a human donor with melanoma. This chain connects TRBV5-1 to TRBJ2-7, with D possibly TRBD2 on 5 matching bases. The CDR3 is CASSPSGSLSGEQYV. The CDR3 DNA is TGCGCCAGCAGCCCTTCGGGATCTTTATCGGGCGAGCAGTACGTC.